These T cell receptor beta chains were read from a single sample in a study of identical twins. TCRdb ran MiXCR on the 5' RACE reads and lists one entry per CDR3 protein. The table lists about 210,000 distinct CDR3 sequences, less than 9.5% of them singletons. Source material: memory (CD45RO+) T cells sorted from blood. The receptor source for this set is a woman between 18 and 30 years old in good health. Both conserved end residues are part of each CDR3. The D gene is left open where the match is weak. The size entry is marked missing in some rows and otherwise reads once, few, many or a size class.

j_call v_call clone_size d_call cdr3_nt cdr3_aa
TRBJ2-5 TRBV11-2 few NA TGTGCCAGCAGCTTAGGGACCTTAGGGACCCAGTACTTC CASSLGTLGTQYF
TRBJ1-1 TRBV7-6 NA NA TGTGCCAGCAGCTTAGCGTATGAGCGAGGGGAAGCTTTCTTT CASSLAYERGEAFF
TRBJ2-1 TRBV6-5 many TRBD2 TGTGCCAGCAGTTATTCACTAGCGGGAGATAGTGAGCAGTTCTTC CASSYSLAGDSEQFF
TRBJ2-3 TRBV12-3/TRBV12-4 many NA TGTGCCAGCACCCCGGACCTCGAGGGGACGCAGTATTTT CASTPDLEGTQYF
TRBJ2-2 TRBV7-9 NA NA TGTGCCAGCCCCCCCGGGGAGCTGTTTTTT CASPPGELFF
TRBJ1-2 TRBV3-1 few TRBD1 TGTGCCAGCAGCCACCCAGGGGGTGGCTACACCTTC CASSHPGGGYTF
TRBJ1-6 TRBV27 NA NA TGTGCCAGCAGACCTGGACAGAGCTCCTATAATTCACCCCTCCACTTT CASRPGQSSYNSPLHF
TRBJ2-1 TRBV12-3/TRBV12-4 few TRBD1 TGTGCCAGCAGGGGATGGACAGGGGAATCCTACAATGAGCAGTTCTTC CASRGWTGESYNEQFF
TRBJ2-1 TRBV13 few NA TGTGCCAGCAGCTTAGTGTTCGCGGGGGCGGGCGCCAATGAGCAGTTCTTC CASSLVFAGAGANEQFF
TRBJ2-5 TRBV30 NA NA TGTGCCTGGAGCAGGGGATCAACCCTCCAAGAGACCCAGTACTTC CAWSRGSTLQETQYF
TRBJ1-1 TRBV12-3/TRBV12-4 few TRBD1 TGTGCCAGCAGTTTTCGGACAGGGATGAACACTGAAGCTTTCTTT CASSFRTGMNTEAFF
TRBJ2-7 TRBV4-1 many NA TGCGCCAGCAGCCAAGTATTCACAGGGACTGTGTACGAGCAGTACTTC CASSQVFTGTVYEQYF
TRBJ1-1 TRBV20-1 few NA TGCAGTGCTATGGGGCGGGGGCGCGGCGCTGAAGCTTTCTTT CSAMGRGRGAEAFF
TRBJ1-2 TRBV29-1 NA NA TGCAGCGTGGAACCATTTGGCTATGGCTACACCTTC CSVEPFGYGYTF
TRBJ2-5 TRBV4-3 NA NA TGCGCCAGCAGCCAAGGGATTTACGAACAGTGGGGGACCCAGTACTTC CASSQGIYEQWGTQYF
TRBJ2-1 TRBV9 many NA TGTGCCAGCAGCGTAGGCGAGTACAATGAGCAGTTCTTC CASSVGEYNEQFF
TRBJ2-7 TRBV27 NA TRBD2 TGTGCCAGCAGTCAGTCGGGACTATTCTACGAGCAGTACTTC CASSQSGLFYEQYF
TRBJ2-2 TRBV7-2 NA NA TGTGCCAGCAGCTTACGTTTCGGGGAGCTGTTTTTT CASSLRFGELFF
TRBJ2-1 TRBV20-1 many TRBD1 TGCAGCGAAAGGGACAGGGGTGGTAATGAGCAGTTCTTC CSERDRGGNEQFF
TRBJ2-1 TRBV12-3/TRBV12-4 many TRBD2 TGTGCCAGCAGTACCCGGTCGGGCGGGAGACGATACTACAATGAGCAGTTCTTC CASSTRSGGRRYYNEQFF
TRBJ2-3 TRBV15 NA NA TGTGCCACCAGCAGAGAGACCACCCCGGGCTTGGATACGCAGTATTTT CATSRETTPGLDTQYF
TRBJ1-4 TRBV30 few NA TGTGCCTGGAGTAGCGGGACTAATGAAAAACTGTTTTTT CAWSSGTNEKLFF